This TCR beta chain was sequenced during a study of beta chain features in type 1 diabetes. Turning to the study itself: In all, 107,917,701 sorted cells from all samples were analyzed.

The authors reverse transcribed all of the isolated RNA, so sequencing captured expressed TCRB transcripts. It was found that naive, central memory and regulatory T cell samples averaged about 3.57 million reads. The method was immunoSEQ multiplex PCR; TCRdb's version includes in-frame clones alone and lacks a portion of them. This table has approximately 250,000 clones, around 14% appearing once. The V end lost 2 bases, the J end lost 8 bases, and 12 bases lay between the germline ends. Germline V gene sequence: CDR1 SEHNR, CDR2 FQNEAQ (reference sequence). This CDR3 comprises 14 residues. Sorted populations all exceeded 98% purity. This clone came up a few times. Its antigen remains unidentified. Study observations and caveats: At VDJ recombination sites, type 1 diabetes patients had fewer insertions and more deleted nucleotides.

The clonotype originates from a woman aged 40 to 55 in good health. The source material was naive CD4+ T cells from blood. The chain recombines TRBV7-9 with TRBJ1-4; tentative D call: TRBD1 (5 bases). The CDR3 loop reads CASSLLGAGEKLFF. CDR3 nucleotide sequence: TGTGCCAGCAGCTTATTAGGGGCAGGGGAAAAACTGTTTTTT.